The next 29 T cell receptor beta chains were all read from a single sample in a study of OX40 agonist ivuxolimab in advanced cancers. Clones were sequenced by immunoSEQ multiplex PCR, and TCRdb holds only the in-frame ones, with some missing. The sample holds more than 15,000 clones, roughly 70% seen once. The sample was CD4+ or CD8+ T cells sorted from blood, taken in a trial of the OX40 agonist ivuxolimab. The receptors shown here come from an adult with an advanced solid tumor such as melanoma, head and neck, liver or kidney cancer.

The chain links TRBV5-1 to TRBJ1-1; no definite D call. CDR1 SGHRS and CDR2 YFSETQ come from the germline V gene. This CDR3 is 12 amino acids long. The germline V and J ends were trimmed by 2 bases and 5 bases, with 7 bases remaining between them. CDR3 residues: CASSFTGTEAFF. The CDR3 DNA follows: TGCGCCAGCAGCTTTACTGGGACTGAAGCTTTCTTT.

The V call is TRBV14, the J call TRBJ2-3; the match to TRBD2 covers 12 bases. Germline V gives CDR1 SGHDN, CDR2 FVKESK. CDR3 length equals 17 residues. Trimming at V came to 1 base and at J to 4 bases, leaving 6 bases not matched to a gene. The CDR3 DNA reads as TGTGCCAGCAGCCAAGGACTAGCGGGGGCCTTCTCAGATACGCAGTATTTT. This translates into CASSQGLAGAFSDTQYF.

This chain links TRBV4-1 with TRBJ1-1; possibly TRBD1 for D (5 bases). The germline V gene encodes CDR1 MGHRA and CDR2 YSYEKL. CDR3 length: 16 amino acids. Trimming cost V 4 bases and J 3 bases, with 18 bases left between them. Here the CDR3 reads CASSRKVGVRDTEAFF. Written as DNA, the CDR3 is TGCGCCAGCAGCCGGAAGGTGGGGGTAAGGGACACTGAAGCTTTCTTT.

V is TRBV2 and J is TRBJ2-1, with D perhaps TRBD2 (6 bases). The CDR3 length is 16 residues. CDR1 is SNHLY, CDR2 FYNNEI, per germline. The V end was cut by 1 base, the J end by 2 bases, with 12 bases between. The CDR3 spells CASSEVTGGAYNEQFF. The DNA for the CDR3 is TGTGCCAGCAGTGAAGTTACGGGCGGGGCCTACAATGAGCAGTTCTTC.

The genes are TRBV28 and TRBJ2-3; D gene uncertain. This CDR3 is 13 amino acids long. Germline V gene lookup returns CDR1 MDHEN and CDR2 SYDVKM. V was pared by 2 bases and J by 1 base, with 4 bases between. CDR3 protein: CASSLGGTDTQYF. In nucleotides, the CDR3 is TGTGCCAGCAGTTTAGGGGGCACAGATACGCAGTATTTT.

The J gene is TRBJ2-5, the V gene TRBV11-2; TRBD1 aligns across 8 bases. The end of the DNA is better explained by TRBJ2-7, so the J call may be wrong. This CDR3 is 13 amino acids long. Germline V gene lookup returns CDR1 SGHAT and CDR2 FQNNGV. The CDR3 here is CASSYGTGYEQYF. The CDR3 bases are TGTGCCAGCAGCTACGGGACAGGCTACGAGCAGTACTTC.

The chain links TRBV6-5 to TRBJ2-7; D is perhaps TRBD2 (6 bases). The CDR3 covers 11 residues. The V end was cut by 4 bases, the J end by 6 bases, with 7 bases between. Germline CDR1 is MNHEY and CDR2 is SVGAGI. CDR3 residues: CASSLRGEQYF. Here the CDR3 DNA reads TGTGCCAGCAGTTTGCGGGGCGAGCAGTACTTC.

CDR3 sequence reads: CASTLTIGSSTDTQYF. The CDR3 bases are TGTGCCAGCACTCTAACTATAGGATCTAGCACAGATACGCAGTATTTT. This sequence joins TRBV6-6 and TRBJ2-3; D is unclear. Germline V gene sequence: CDR1 MNHNY, CDR2 SVGAGI (reference sequence). The CDR3 has 16 residues. V was trimmed by 7 bases and J by 0 bases, leaving 17 bases between them.

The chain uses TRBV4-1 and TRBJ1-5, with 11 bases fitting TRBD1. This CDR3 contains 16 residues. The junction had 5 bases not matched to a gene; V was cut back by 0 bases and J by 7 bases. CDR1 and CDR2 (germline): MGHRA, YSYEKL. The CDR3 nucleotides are TGCGCCAGCAGCCAAGATGGGACAGGGGGGCGGCAGCCCCAGCATTTT. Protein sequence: CASSQDGTGGRQPQHF.

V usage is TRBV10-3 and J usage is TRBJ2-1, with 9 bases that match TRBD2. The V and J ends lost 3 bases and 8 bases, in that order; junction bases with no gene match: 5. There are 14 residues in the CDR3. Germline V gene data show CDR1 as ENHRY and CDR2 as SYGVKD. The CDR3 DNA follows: TGTGCCATCAGTGACCTAGCGGGGCTAGATGAGCAGTTCTTC. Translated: CAISDLAGLDEQFF.

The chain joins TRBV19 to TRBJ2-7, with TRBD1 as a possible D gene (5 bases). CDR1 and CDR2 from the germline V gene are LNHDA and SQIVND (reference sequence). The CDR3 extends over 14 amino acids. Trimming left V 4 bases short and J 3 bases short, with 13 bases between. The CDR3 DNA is TGTGCCAGTAGTACGGACACTCTTGGCTACGAGCAGTACTTC. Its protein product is CASSTDTLGYEQYF.

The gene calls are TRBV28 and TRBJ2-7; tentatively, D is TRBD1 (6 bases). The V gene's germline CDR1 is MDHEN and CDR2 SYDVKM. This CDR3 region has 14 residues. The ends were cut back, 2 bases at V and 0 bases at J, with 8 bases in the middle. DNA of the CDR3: TGTGCCAGCAGTTTAGACAGGAACTCCTACGAGCAGTACTTC. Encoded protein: CASSLDRNSYEQYF.

CDR3 loop: CASKSFRVRQETQYF. The CDR3 bases are TGTGCCAGCAAGTCGTTCAGGGTACGCCAAGAGACCCAGTACTTC. The chain carries TRBV6-1 and TRBJ2-5; a possible D gene is TRBD1 (5 bases). The length of the CDR3 is 15 residues. V lost 7 bases, J lost 1 base, and 16 bases lay in between. Germline CDR1 MNHNS, CDR2 SASEGT.

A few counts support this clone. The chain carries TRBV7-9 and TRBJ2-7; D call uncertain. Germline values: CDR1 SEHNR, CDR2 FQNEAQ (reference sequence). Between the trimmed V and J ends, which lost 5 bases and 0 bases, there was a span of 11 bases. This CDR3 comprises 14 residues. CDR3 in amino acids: CASSPPSASYEQYF. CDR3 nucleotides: TGTGCCAGCAGCCCCCCGTCCGCCTCCTACGAGCAGTACTTC. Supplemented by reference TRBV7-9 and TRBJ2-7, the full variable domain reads DTGVSQNPRHKITKRGQNVTFRCDPISEHNRLYWYRQTLGQGPEFLTYFQNEAQLEKSRLLSDRFSAERPKGSFSTLEIQRTEQGDSAMYLCASSPPSASYEQYFGPGTRLTVT.

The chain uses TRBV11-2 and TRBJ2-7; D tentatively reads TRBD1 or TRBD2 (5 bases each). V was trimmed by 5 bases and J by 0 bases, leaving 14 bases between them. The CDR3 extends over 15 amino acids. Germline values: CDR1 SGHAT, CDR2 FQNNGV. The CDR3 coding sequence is TGTGCCAGCAGCAATTGGGACGTTCTCTCCTACGAGCAGTACTTC. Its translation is CASSNWDVLSYEQYF. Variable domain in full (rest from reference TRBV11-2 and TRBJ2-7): EAGVAQSPRYKIIEKRQSVAFWCNPISGHATLYWYQQILGQGPKLLIQFQNNGVVDDSQLPKDRFSAERLKGVDSTLKIQPAKLEDSAVYLCASSNWDVLSYEQYFGPGTRLTVT.

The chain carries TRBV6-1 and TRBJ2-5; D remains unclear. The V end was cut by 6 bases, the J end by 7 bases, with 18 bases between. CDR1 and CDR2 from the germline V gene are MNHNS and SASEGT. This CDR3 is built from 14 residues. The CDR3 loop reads CASRVLGHDWTQYF. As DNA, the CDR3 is TGTGCCAGCAGGGTCTTGGGCCATGATTGGACCCAGTACTTC.

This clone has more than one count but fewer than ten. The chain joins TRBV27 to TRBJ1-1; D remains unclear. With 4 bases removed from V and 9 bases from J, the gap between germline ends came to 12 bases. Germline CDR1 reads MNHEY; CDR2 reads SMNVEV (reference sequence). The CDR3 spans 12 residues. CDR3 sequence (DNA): TGTGCCAGCAGTTCGCATCTGAACCAAGCTTTCTTT. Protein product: CASSSHLNQAFF.

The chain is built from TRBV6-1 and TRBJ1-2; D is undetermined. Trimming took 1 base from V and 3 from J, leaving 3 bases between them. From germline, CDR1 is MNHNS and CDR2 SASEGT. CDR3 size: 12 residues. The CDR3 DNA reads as TGTGCCAGCAGTGAAGATGACTATGGCTACACCTTC. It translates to CASSEDDYGYTF.

CDR3 coding DNA: TGCGCCAGCAGCCCCGGGAGCCTTGACAGTAACAATGAGCAGTTCTTC. Protein: CASSPGSLDSNNEQFF. The chain couples TRBV4-3 to TRBJ2-1; maybe TRBD2 (6 bases). The CDR3 is 16 residues long. Germline CDR1 reads LGHNA; CDR2 reads YSLEER. V lost 4 bases to trimming and J lost 5 bases, with 18 bases between them.

The CDR3 DNA is TGTGCCAGCAGTGAGCTGGGACTTGACTACGAGCAGTACTTC. Translated: CASSELGLDYEQYF. V gene TRBV2 combines with J gene TRBJ2-7; D is perhaps TRBD2 (6 bases). V lost 3 bases and J lost 3, with 12 bases in between. Germline CDR1 is SNHLY and CDR2 is FYNNEI. The CDR3 runs 14 residues.

The CDR3 region has the DNA TGTGCCAGCAGCTACGGGGGCTCCTACGAGCAGTACTTC. As protein: CASSYGGSYEQYF. This chain uses TRBV7-6 with TRBJ2-7, with a possible D match to TRBD2 (6 bases). In germline, CDR1 is SGHVS, CDR2 FNYEAQ. With 4 bases removed from V and 0 bases from J, the gap between germline ends came to 7 bases. The CDR3 is made up of 13 amino acids. Using reference TRBV7-6 and TRBJ2-7 for the parts outside the CDR3, the full variable domain is GAGVSQSPRYKVTKRGQDVALRCDPISGHVSLYWYRQALGQGPEFLTYFNYEAQQDKSGLPNDRFSAERPEGSISTLTIQRTEQRDSAMYRCASSYGGSYEQYFGPGTRLTVT.

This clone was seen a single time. CDR3 sequence: CASSPIFSGANVLTF. CDR3 nucleotides: TGTGCCAGCAGCCCCATCTTCTCTGGGGCCAACGTCCTGACTTTC. The chain joins TRBV7-2 to TRBJ2-6; D not resolved. Germline V CDR1 and CDR2: SGHTA, FQGNSA. CDR3 length: 15 residues. V was clipped by 5 bases and J by 0 bases, with 8 bases between them.

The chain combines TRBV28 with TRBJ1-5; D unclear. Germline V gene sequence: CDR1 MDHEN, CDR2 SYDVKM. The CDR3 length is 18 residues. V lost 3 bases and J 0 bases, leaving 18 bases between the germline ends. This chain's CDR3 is CASSLTAVKFHSNQPQHF. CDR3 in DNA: TGTGCCAGCAGTTTGACCGCTGTAAAGTTCCATAGCAATCAGCCCCAGCATTTT.

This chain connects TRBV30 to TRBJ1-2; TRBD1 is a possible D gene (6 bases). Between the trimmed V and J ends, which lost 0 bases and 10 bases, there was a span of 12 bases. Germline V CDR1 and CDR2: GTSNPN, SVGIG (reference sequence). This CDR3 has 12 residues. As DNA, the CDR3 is TGTGCCTGGAGTGTAACAGGGAAGGTCTACACCTTC. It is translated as CAWSVTGKVYTF.

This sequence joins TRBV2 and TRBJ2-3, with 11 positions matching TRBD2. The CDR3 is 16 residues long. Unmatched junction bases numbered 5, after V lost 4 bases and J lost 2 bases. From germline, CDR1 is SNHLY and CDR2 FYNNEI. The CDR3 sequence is CASSGTSGLLTDTQYF. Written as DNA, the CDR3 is TGTGCCAGCAGTGGGACTAGCGGGCTCCTCACAGATACGCAGTATTTT.

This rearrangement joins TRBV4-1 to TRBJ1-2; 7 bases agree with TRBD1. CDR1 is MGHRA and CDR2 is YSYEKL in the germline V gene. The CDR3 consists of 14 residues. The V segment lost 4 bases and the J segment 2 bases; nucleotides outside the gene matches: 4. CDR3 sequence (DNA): TGCGCCAGCAGCCCGTCGACAGGGAACTATGGCTACACCTTC. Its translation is CASSPSTGNYGYTF.

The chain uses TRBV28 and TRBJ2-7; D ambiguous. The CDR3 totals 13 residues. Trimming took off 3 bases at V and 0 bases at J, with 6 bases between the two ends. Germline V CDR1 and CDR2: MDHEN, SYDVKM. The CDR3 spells CASSFVNSYEQYF. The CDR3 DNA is TGTGCCAGCAGTTTCGTCAACTCCTACGAGCAGTACTTC.

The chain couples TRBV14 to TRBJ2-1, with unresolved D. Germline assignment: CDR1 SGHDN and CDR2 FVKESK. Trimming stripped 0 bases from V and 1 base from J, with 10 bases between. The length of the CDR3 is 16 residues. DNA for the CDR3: TGTGCCAGCAGCCAAGAACAGCTGTGGTCCTACAATGAGCAGTTCTTC. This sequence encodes CASSQEQLWSYNEQFF.

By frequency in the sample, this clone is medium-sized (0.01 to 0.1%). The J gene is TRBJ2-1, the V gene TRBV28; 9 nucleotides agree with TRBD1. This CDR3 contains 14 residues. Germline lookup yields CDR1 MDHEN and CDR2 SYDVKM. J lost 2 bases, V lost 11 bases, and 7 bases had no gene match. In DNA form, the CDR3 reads TGTGCCGGCGCCGGGACAGGGCCCTACAATGAGCAGTTCTTC. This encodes CAGAGTGPYNEQFF.